This TCR beta chain is drawn from a study of T cell changes during pregnancy in multiple sclerosis. Profiling relied on immunoSEQ multiplex PCR, and the TCRdb table lists in-frame clones only, not all of them. This table has roughly 80,000 clones, roughly 93% appearing once. Germline V gene lookup returns CDR1 LNHDA and CDR2 SQIVND (reference sequence). Trimming cost V 4 bases and J 3 bases; bases outside gene matches: 5. The CDR3 sequence is 14 residues long. Sequences were derived from peripheral blood, sampled in the second trimester of pregnancy. This TCR derives from a female donor with multiple sclerosis, enrolled in a pregnancy study. The chain has TRBV19 and TRBJ2-7; 8 bases line up with TRBD1. This CDR3 is CASSNGQGGYEQYF. The CDR3 nucleotides are TGTGCCAGTAGTAACGGACAGGGTGGCTACGAGCAGTACTTC.